These 3 T cell receptor beta chains were sequenced from one sample in a study of CD8 T cells in Susac syndrome. Random hexamers primed reverse transcription of about 0.5 to 1 ug RNA. TCRdb reprocessed the immunoSEQ multiplex PCR reads via MiXCR and lists one record per CDR3 protein. This table holds more than 80,000 distinct CDR3 sequences, approximately 93% found once. Specimen: CD8+ T cells from PBMCs. The receptors were gathered from a human donor with Susac syndrome.

The chain recombines TRBV9 with TRBJ2-2; D remains ambiguous. Trimming removed 4 bases from V and 2 bases from J, with 12 bases in between. CDR1 and CDR2 from the germline V gene are SGDLS and YYNGEE. This CDR3 region has 15 residues. The CDR3 loop reads CASSTYDGNTGELFF. The CDR3 bases are TGTGCCAGCAGCACTTACGACGGAAACACCGGGGAGCTGTTTTTT.

This rearrangement joins TRBV20-1 to TRBJ2-4; possibly TRBD2 for D (6 bases). The CDR3 has 14 amino acids. Germline assignment: CDR1 DFQATT and CDR2 SNEGSKA (reference sequence). Trimming removed 5 bases at V and 6 bases at J, with 17 bases between. DNA of the CDR3: TGCAGTGCTGGGACCTTAGCGGACTTAAACATTCAGTACTTC. Translated, it gives CSAGTLADLNIQYF.

This sequence joins TRBV13 and TRBJ2-5; 9 bases agree with TRBD1. V lost 0 bases and J lost 1; bases outside the gene matches: 0. This CDR3 is 15 amino acids long. Germline assignment: CDR1 PRHDT and CDR2 FYEKMQ (reference sequence). The CDR3 sequence is CASSLGDRGQETQYF. CDR3 nucleotide sequence: TGTGCCAGCAGCTTAGGGGACAGGGGCCAAGAGACCCAGTACTTC.